These 10 T cell receptor beta chains were sequenced from one sample in a study of control samples from healthy donors and cancer patients. Generated by immunoSEQ multiplex PCR, the TCRdb table keeps only in-frame clones and is missing some. This sample yields over 70,000 clones, of which 70% to 90% are seen a single time; 7.6% belongs to the top ten. The sequencing input was blood. These receptors came from a woman in her sixties or seventies in good health.

This clone has only one observation. CDR3 nucleotide sequence: TGTGCCAGCAGCCAAGCAGTAGCCGGAAACACCATATATTTT. Protein: CASSQAVAGNTIYF. The chain employs TRBV4-2 and TRBJ1-3; D call uncertain. The germline V gene has CDR1 LGHNA and CDR2 YNFKEQ. This CDR3 region has 14 residues. The germline V and J ends were trimmed by 1 base and 4 bases, with 8 bases remaining between them.

The gene calls are TRBV7-2 and TRBJ2-4; possible D gene TRBD2, 6 bases. V was trimmed by 4 bases and J by 8 bases, leaving 15 bases between them. This CDR3 has 14 residues. Germline values: CDR1 SGHTA, CDR2 FQGNSA. The CDR3 DNA reads TGTGCCAGCAGCTCTCCAGCGGTAGCGGACATTCAGTACTTC. Its protein product is CASSSPAVADIQYF.

The chain carries TRBV6-4 and TRBJ2-3; perhaps TRBD2 as D (7 bases). The V gene lost 1 base and the J gene lost 4 bases, with 12 bases spanning the gap. Per germline, CDR1 MRHNA and CDR2 SNTAGT. There are 15 residues in the CDR3. CDR3 sequence: CASSDWRGRPDTQYF. In DNA, the CDR3 is TGTGCCAGCAGTGACTGGCGGGGGCGTCCAGATACGCAGTATTTT.

V gene TRBV6-1 combines with J gene TRBJ1-5, with D possibly TRBD1 on 5 matching bases. Germline CDR1 and CDR2: MNHNS and SASEGT. This CDR3 spans 16 amino acids. Trimming cost V 3 bases and J 6 bases, with 18 bases left between them. DNA for the CDR3: TGTGCCAGCAGTGATAACGCAGGGATCATCGGTCAGCCCCAGCATTTT. Its protein product is CASSDNAGIIGQPQHF.

The V call is TRBV25-1, the J call TRBJ2-5; no reliable D call. V lost 2 bases to trimming and J lost 2 bases, with 6 bases between them. The germline gives CDR1 MGHDK, CDR2 SYGVNS. The CDR3 is 13 residues long. The chain's CDR3 is CASSEIGQETQYF. The CDR3 region has the DNA TGTGCCAGCAGTGAAATCGGGCAAGAGACCCAGTACTTC.

CDR3 nucleotides: TGTGCCAGCAGTCTACAGGGTGGGACTGAAGCTTTCTTT. Residues: CASSLQGGTEAFF. The genes are TRBV28 and TRBJ1-1; D is possibly TRBD1 (6 bases). Germline values: CDR1 MDHEN, CDR2 SYDVKM. The length of the CDR3 is 13 residues. Trimming cost V 5 bases and J 5 bases, with 12 bases left between them.

The V and J genes are TRBV5-4 and TRBJ2-1; the D gene is possibly TRBD1 (6 bases). V dropped 0 bases and J dropped 3 bases, with 7 bases sitting between them. The CDR3 has 14 amino acids. Germline CDR1 is SGHNT and CDR2 is YYREEE (reference sequence). Written as DNA, the CDR3 is TGTGCCAGCAGCTTGGTACAGGGCTACAATGAGCAGTTCTTC. Protein sequence: CASSLVQGYNEQFF.

The chain carries TRBV5-1 and TRBJ2-2; the match to TRBD1 covers 7 bases. The V gene end was trimmed by 5 bases and the J gene end by 7 bases; junction bases not matched to a gene: 8. The CDR3 is 14 residues long. Germline-derived CDR1 and CDR2 are SGHRS and YFSETQ. The CDR3 sequence: CASRPTGSNGELFF. Written as DNA, the CDR3 is TGCGCCAGCAGACCGACAGGGTCCAACGGGGAGCTGTTTTTT.

The V and J genes are TRBV2 and TRBJ2-5; possibly TRBD2 for D (6 bases). This CDR3 is 14 amino acids long. Germline V gives CDR1 SNHLY, CDR2 FYNNEI. V dropped 6 bases and J dropped 4 bases, with 15 bases sitting between them. CDR3 DNA: TGTGCCAGCAGCCCCGAGATAGCGGCAGAGACCCAGTACTTC. It translates to CASSPEIAAETQYF.

This clone was counted only a few times. The gene calls are TRBV7-9 and TRBJ2-5; D might be TRBD2 (7 bases). Germline lookup yields CDR1 SEHNR and CDR2 FQNEAQ (reference sequence). Trimming shortened V by 1 base and J by 5 bases, and 17 bases separated the two germline ends. This CDR3 spans 16 amino acids. This CDR3 reads CASSLGRRGAAETQYF. CDR3 DNA: TGTGCCAGCAGCTTAGGGCGACGGGGGGCGGCGGAGACCCAGTACTTC.